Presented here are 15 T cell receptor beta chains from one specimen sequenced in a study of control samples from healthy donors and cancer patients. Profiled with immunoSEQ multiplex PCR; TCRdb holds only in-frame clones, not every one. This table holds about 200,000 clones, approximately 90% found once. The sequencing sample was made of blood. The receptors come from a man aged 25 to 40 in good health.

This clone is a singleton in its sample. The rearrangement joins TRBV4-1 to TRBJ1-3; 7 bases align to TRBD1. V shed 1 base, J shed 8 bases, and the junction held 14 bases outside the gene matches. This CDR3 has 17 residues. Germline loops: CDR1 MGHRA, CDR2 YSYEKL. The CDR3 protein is CASSQVTRTGGRDTIYF. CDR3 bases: TGCGCCAGCAGCCAAGTAACTCGGACAGGCGGAAGAGACACCATATATTTT.

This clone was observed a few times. The CDR3 nucleotides are TGTGCCAGCAGTTTTTTTGGGGGTAACTATGGCTACACCTTC. Translating it yields CASSFFGGNYGYTF. The chain joins TRBV27 to TRBJ1-2; D perhaps matches TRBD1 (5 bases). V was clipped by 3 bases and J by 1 base, with 9 bases between them. Germline V gene sequence: CDR1 MNHEY, CDR2 SMNVEV (reference sequence). The CDR3 has 14 amino acids.

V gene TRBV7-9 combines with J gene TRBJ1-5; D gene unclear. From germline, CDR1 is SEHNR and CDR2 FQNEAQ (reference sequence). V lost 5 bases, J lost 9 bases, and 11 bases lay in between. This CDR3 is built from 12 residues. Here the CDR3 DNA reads TGTGCCAGCAGCCAGGCTCCGGCGCCCCAGCATTTT. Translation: CASSQAPAPQHF.

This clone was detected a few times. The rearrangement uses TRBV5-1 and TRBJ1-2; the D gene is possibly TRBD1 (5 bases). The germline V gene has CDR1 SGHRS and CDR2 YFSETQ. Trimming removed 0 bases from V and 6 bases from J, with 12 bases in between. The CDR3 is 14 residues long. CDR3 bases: TGCGCCAGCAGCTTGGACCCAGGGAAGCATGGCTACACCTTC. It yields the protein CASSLDPGKHGYTF.

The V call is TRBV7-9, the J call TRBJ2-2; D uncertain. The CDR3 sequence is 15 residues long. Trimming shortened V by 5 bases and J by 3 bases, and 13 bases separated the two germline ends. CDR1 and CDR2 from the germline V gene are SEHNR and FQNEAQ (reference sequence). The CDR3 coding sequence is TGTGCCAGCAGCCTCAGGTTATCGGACACCGGGGAGCTGTTTTTT. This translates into CASSLRLSDTGELFF. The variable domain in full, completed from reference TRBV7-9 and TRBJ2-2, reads DTGVSQNPRHKITKRGQNVTFRCDPISEHNRLYWYRQTLGQGPEFLTYFQNEAQLEKSRLLSDRFSAERPKGSFSTLEIQRTEQGDSAMYLCASSLRLSDTGELFFGEGSRLTVL.

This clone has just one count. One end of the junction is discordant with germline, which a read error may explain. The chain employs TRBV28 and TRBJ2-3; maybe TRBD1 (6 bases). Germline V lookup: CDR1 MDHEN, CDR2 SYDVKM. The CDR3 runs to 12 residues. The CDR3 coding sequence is TGTGCCAGCAGTTCTAACAGGGATGGTTTGGATTTT. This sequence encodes CASSSNRDGLDF.

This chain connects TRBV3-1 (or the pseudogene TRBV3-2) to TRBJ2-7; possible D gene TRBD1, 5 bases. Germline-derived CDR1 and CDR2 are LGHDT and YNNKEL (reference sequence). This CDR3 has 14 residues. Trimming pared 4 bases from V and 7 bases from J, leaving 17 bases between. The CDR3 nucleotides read TGTGCCAGCAGCCTCCAGAACAGGCCCTCGGAGCAGTACTTC. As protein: CASSLQNRPSEQYF.

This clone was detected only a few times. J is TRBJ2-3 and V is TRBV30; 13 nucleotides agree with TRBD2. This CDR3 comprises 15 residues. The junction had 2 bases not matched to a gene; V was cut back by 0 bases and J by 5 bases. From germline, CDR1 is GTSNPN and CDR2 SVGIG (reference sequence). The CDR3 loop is CAWSVLAGGQDTQYF. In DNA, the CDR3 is TGTGCCTGGAGTGTACTAGCGGGGGGGCAAGATACGCAGTATTTT.

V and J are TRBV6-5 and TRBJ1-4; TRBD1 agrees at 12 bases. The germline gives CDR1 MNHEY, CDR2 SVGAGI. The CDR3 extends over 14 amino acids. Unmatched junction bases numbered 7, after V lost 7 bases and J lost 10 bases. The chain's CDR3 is CASTGDRGLGKLFF. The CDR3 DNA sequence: TGTGCCAGCACTGGGGACAGGGGGCTTGGAAAACTGTTTTTT.

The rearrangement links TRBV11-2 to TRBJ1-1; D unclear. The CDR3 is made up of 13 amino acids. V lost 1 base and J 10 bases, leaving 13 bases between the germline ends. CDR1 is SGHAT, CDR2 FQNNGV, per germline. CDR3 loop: CASSLATSPGAFF. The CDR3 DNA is TGTGCCAGCAGCTTAGCCACAAGCCCGGGAGCTTTCTTT.

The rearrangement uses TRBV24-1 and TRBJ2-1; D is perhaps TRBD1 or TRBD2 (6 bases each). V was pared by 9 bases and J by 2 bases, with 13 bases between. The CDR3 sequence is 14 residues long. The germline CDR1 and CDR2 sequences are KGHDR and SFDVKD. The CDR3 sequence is CATSARGPYNEQFF. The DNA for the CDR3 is TGTGCCACCTCCGCCCGGGGGCCCTACAATGAGCAGTTCTTC.

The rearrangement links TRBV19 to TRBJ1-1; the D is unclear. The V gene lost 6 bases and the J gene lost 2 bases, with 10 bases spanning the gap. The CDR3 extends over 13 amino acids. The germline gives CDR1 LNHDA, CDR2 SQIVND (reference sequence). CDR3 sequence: CASSQQRNTEAFF. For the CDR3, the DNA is TGTGCCAGTAGCCAACAGCGTAACACTGAAGCTTTCTTT.

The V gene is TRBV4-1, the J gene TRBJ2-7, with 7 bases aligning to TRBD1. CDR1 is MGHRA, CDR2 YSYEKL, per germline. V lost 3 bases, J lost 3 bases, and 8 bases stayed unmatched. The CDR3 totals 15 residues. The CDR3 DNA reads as TGCGCCAGCAGCCACGTACCACAGGGGATCTACGAGCAGTACTTC. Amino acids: CASSHVPQGIYEQYF.

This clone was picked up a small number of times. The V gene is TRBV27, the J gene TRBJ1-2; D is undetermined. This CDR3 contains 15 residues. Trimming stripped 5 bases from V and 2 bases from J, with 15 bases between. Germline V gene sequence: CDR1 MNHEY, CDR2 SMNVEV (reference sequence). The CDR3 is CASSTLADPNYGYTF. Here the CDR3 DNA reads TGTGCCAGCAGTACCCTGGCTGATCCCAACTATGGCTACACCTTC.

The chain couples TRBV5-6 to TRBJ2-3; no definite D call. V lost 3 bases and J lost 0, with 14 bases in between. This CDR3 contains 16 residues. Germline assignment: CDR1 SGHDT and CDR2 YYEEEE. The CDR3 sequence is CASSYSWGSSTDTQYF. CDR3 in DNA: TGTGCCAGCAGCTACTCCTGGGGTTCTAGCACAGATACGCAGTATTTT.